This T cell receptor beta chain was profiled in a study of T cells in women clearing cervical HPV infection. Overall study context: Case blood was drawn when the lesion was first found; control blood after infection became undetectable.

The CDR3 contains 17 residues. The V gene's germline CDR1 is SGHDN and CDR2 FVKESK. V dropped 0 bases and J dropped 1 base, with 14 bases sitting between them. This table comes from immunoSEQ multiplex PCR, and its TCRdb copy is limited to in-frame clones, with some not included. Recorded for this sample: tens of thousands of clones. On this clone itself: The antigen remains undetermined. The read terminates 3 residues ahead of where the CDR3 ends, so the germline J gene completes it.

Study conclusions and caveats: Controls had more TRBV6-7 (0.16%) than cases (roughly 0.11%).

J is TRBJ2-3 and V is TRBV14; D remains ambiguous. Sequencing used blood buffy coat. The source is a woman aged 18 to 75 with a cervical HPV16 infection that either progressed to CIN3+ or cleared (not recorded which). The sequenced CDR3 bases are TGTGCCAGCAGCCAAGAGGGCGCACCCTCGGGCACAGATACG. Translated, it gives CASSQEGAPSGTDT. In full, the CDR3 reads CASSQEGAPSGTDTQYF. The full variable domain, rest sourced from reference TRBV14 and TRBJ2-3, is EAGVTQFPSHSVIEKGQTVTLRCDPISGHDNLYWYRRVMGKEIKFLLHFVKESKQDESGMPNNRFLAERTGGTYSTLKVQPAELEDSGVYFCASSQEGAPSGTDTQYFGPGTRLTVL.